Listed below are T cell receptor beta chains from one sample, sequenced in a study of T-cell memory formation after mild COVID-19. TCRdb re-derived calls from the 5' RACE reads in MiXCR, one entry per CDR3 protein. Seen here are more than 250,000 distinct CDR3 sequences, about 16% observed once, and the top ten hold approximately 23%. The sequencing sample was made of PBMCs or a T cell subset sorted from them (not recorded which). These receptors were collected from a man aged 18 to 29 who had mild COVID-19 (a few samples of this study predate the infection). Cell type and time point are not known. The CDR3 runs from the conserved cysteine through the conserved F or W. Each record gives: V gene, clone size, J gene, D gene, CDR3 DNA, CDR3 protein. D genes are given only for firm matches. Clone size is given for some rows only: seen once, a few or many times, or a class if the clone is expanded.

TRBV28	.	TRBJ1-2	.	TGTGCCAGCAGTTTATCAGCAAGGAACTATGGCTACACCTTC	CASSLSARNYGYTF
TRBV12-3/TRBV12-4	.	TRBJ2-2	TRBD1	TGTGCCAGCAGTTCGCAGGGGGCATCGAACACCGGGGAGCTGTTTTTT	CASSSQGASNTGELFF
TRBV20-1	.	TRBJ2-1	.	TGCAGTGCTAGCTTGTGGGCTAGCCGTGCCGTTGAGCAGTTCTTC	CSASLWASRAVEQFF
TRBV7-9	.	TRBJ2-1	TRBD2	TGTGCCAGCAGCTTAAGTGTAGCGGGGGGCAGTGAGCAGTTCTTC	CASSLSVAGGSEQFF
TRBV11-2	.	TRBJ2-5	.	TGTGCCAGCAGGGTTCGGGCGGGGGCACAAGAGACCCAGTACTTC	CASRVRAGAQETQYF
TRBV20-1	few	TRBJ1-2	.	TGCAGTGCTAGAGATCGTGGGTATGGCTACACCTTC	CSARDRGYGYTF
TRBV6-5	few	TRBJ2-6	.	TGTGCCAGCACCTACGCTCGTCAGGGCCTTCTCTCTGGGGCCAACGTCCTGACTTTC	CASTYARQGLLSGANVLTF
TRBV12-3/TRBV12-4	once	TRBJ2-7	.	TGTGCCAGCGGGAATTTGCCGGTCTCCTACGAGCAGTACTTC	CASGNLPVSYEQYF
TRBV6-5	few	TRBJ2-1	.	TGTGCGAGCCGCGGGATCGATGAGCAGTTCTTC	CASRGIDEQFF
TRBV7-2	few	TRBJ2-3	TRBD2	TGTGCCAGCAGCTTAGCGGGACTAGCGTCAGATACGCAGTATTTT	CASSLAGLASDTQYF
TRBV6-2/TRBV6-3	few	TRBJ1-1	TRBD1	TGTGCCAGCAGTCTTCACGAGGGACAGGATTTAAACACTGAAGCTTTCTTT	CASSLHEGQDLNTEAFF
TRBV6-1	.	TRBJ1-5	.	TGTGCCAGCAGTGTAGGTTCCGAGGTCCAGCCCCAGCATTTT	CASSVGSEVQPQHF
TRBV20-1	many	TRBJ1-5	.	TGCAGTGCTAGAGTCGGACACGCACCCTATGGCAATCAGCCCCAGCATTTT	CSARVGHAPYGNQPQHF
TRBV6-1	.	TRBJ2-5	TRBD2	TGTGCCAGCGGGAGGGAGGGGCGCGGGGAGACCCAGTACTTC	CASGREGRGETQYF
TRBV6-5	few	TRBJ1-4	.	TGTGCCAGCAGATCTACCGTTGGAGAGGAAAAACTGTTTTTT	CASRSTVGEEKLFF